This TCR beta chain came from a study of T cell responses to AZD1222 COVID-19 vaccine (dated by TCRdb to the early 2020s). With regard to the full study: A total of 230 to 250 trial participants underwent TCR sequencing, of whom about 200 received two doses of AZD1222 and 26 received two doses of the MenACWY control vaccine. Trial participants were enrolled by age into 18-55, 56-69 and 70-plus year subgroups, with approximately 150, 28 and 58 TCR-sequenced participants respectively.

The sample's time point label, decoded: about 28 days (+/-7) after the second vaccine dose. AZD1222 recipients whose second dose came at about 4 weeks and those whose second dose came at about 12 weeks were combined into one group, since spike-specific TCR depth and breadth did not differ between the two schedules. The vaccinee samples were drawn from two UK trials, COV001 and COV002, one of which was a single-blind randomized controlled phase 2/3 trial testing AZD1222 (ChAdOx1 nCoV-19) in healthy adults. For TCRbeta chain sequencing, PBMC samples from trial participants were taken at day 0 and at day 28 after the second dose. The CDR3 regions of human TCRbeta chains were analyzed by immunosequencing. On the study's bioinformatics: Repertoire TCRs were matched against a reference library of SARS-CoV-2-specific TCRs generated with the MIRA antigen-specificity platform. Breadth was defined as the fraction of unique TCRs that were SARS-CoV-2-associated, and depth was defined as the fraction of total T cells that were SARS-CoV-2-associated. Using the MIRA data, every spike-specific TCR was mapped to the spike region that the TCR reacted to and assigned to either a CD4 or a CD8 class. Log10-transformed breadth and depth values were compared by one-way ANOVA with Sidak's multiple comparisons tests. Imported from immuneACCESS, the table was reduced by TCRdb to in-frame sequences with V and J called. These copies leave out some clones; in studies compared against another copy, an unresolved V gene accounts for under half, and the cause of the remainder is not known. D and trimming come from the DNA, and the V and J calls and clone size come from that table. The sample data list 33,000 or so clones, and around nine tenths of these were observed just once. 14% of the sample belongs to the ten largest clones.

In the case of this clone: Its antigen is currently not known. Nothing much larger sits one base from this clone, and base qualities are not available.

What the authors observed across the whole study: Nearly half of unique spike-specific TCRs reportedly recognized epitopes outside regions mutated in the B.1.351 and B.1.1.7 variants. CD4 TCRs associated with the vaccine covered the entire spike protein, and the dominant responses were in regions 160-218 and 743-854. In the small 56-69-year group, the increase in depth fell short of significance, most likely because of low power. A significant rise in spike-specific TCR breadth and depth was observed after two AZD1222 doses relative to day 0 and relative to MenACWY recipients. Because no day 14 peak-response samples were available, repertoires were characterized only after the peak T cell response. Conclusions about previously exposed vaccinees were limited because only a handful of AZD1222 recipients were SARS-CoV-2 seropositive at baseline. Participants were mostly white British, with more females than males. The authors suggested clonal diversity may have been underestimated.

The CDR3 sequence holds 16 residues, the cysteine and phenylalanine included. Only the CDR3 portion is preserved as DNA: 48 bases, with reading frame beginning at the first base. The germline V gene yields SGHTA for CDR1 and FQGNSA for CDR2. After removal of 1 base from V and 4 bases from J, the junction retains 5 bases not matched to a gene. The material was peripheral blood, obtained 28 days after the second AZD1222 dose. This TCR came from an adult who received the AZD1222 COVID-19 vaccine. Rearrangement joined TRBV7-2 to TRBJ2-1, with 9 bases aligning to TRBD2. The sequenced DNA: TGTGCCAGCAGCTTAGGAGCGGGGGGCCATTACAATGAGCAGTTCTTC. This is translated as CASSLGAGGHYNEQFF.